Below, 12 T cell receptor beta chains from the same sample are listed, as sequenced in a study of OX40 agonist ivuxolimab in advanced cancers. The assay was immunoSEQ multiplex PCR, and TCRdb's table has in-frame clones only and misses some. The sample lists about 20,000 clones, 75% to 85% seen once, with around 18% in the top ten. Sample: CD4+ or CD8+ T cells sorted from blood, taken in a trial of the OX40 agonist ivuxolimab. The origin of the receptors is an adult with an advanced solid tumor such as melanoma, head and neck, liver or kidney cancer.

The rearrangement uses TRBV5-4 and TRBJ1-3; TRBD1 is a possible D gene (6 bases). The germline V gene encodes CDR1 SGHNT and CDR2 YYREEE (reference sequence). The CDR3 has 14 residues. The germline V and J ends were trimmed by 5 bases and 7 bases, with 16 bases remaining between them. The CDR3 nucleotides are TGTGCCAGCAGACCCCGGGACACCTTGAACACCATATATTTT. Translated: CASRPRDTLNTIYF.

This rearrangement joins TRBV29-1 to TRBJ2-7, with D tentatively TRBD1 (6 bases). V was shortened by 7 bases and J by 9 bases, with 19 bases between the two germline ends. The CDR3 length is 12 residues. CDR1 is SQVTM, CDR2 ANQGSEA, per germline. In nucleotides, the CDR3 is TGCAGCGCACAGGACAGCCTTGCCTGGCAGTACTTC. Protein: CSAQDSLAWQYF.

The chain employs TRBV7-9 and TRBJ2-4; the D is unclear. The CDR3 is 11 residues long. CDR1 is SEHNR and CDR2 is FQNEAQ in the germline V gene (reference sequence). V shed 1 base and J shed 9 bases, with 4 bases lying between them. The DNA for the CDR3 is TGTGCCAGCAGCTTAGAAGGCATTCAGTACTTC. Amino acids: CASSLEGIQYF.

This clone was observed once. CDR3 DNA: TGTGCCAGCAGCTTATTCGGGGGTTTTGACTATGGCTACACCTTC. Translated: CASSLFGGFDYGYTF. The chain combines TRBV7-9 with TRBJ1-2; possible D gene TRBD1, 5 bases. The V and J ends lost 2 bases and 3 bases respectively, with 13 bases between them. This CDR3 has 15 residues. Germline V gives CDR1 SEHNR, CDR2 FQNEAQ (reference sequence).

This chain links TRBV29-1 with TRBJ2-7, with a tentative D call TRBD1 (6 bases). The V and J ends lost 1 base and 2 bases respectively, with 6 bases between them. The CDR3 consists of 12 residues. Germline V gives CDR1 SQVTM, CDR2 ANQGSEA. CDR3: CSVEGTAYEQYF. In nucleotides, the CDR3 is TGCAGCGTTGAAGGGACAGCCTACGAGCAGTACTTC.

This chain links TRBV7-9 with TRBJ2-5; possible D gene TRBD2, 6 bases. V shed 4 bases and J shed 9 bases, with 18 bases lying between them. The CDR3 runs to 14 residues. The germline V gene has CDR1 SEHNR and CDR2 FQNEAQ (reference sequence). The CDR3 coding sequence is TGTGCCAGCAGCTCCGGGACTCCCACCTCTTCCCAGTACTTC. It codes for CASSSGTPTSSQYF.

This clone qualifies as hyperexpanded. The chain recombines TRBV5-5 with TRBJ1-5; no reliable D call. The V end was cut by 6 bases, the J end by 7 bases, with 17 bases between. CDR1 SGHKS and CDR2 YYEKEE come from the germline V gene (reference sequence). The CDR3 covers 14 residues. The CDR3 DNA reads TGTGCCAGCAAACTGGGAGTCGGGCCCCAGCCCCAGCATTTT. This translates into CASKLGVGPQPQHF.

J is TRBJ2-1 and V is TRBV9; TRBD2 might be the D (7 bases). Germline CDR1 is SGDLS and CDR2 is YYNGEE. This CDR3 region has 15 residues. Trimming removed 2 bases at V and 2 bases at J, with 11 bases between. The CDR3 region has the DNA TGTGCCAGCAGCGTGGCCGGGGGGCCCTACAATGAGCAGTTCTTC. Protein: CASSVAGGPYNEQFF. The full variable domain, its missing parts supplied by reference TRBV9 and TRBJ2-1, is DSGVTQTPKHLITATGQRVTLRCSPRSGDLSVYWYQQSLDQGLQFLIQYYNGEERAKGNILERFSAQQFPDLHSELNLSSLELGDSALYFCASSVAGGPYNEQFFGPGTRLTVL.

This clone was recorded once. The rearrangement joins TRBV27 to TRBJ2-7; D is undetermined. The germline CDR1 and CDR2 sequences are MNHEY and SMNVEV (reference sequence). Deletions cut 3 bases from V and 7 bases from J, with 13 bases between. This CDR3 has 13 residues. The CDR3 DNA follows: TGTGCCAGCAGTTTTCAACTCGACGGAGAGCAGTACTTC. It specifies CASSFQLDGEQYF.

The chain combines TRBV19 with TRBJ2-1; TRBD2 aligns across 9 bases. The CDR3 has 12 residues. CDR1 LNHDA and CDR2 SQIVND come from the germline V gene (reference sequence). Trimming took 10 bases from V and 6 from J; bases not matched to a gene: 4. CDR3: CATSTSGNEQFF. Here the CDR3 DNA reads TGTGCCACCTCGACTAGCGGCAATGAGCAGTTCTTC.

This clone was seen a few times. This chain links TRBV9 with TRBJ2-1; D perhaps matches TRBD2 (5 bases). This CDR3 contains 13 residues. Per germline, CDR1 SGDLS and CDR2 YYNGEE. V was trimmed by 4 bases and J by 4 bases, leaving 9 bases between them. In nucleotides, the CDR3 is TGTGCCAGCAGCATGAGACTATACAATGAGCAGTTCTTC. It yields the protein CASSMRLYNEQFF. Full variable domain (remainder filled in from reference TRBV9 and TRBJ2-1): DSGVTQTPKHLITATGQRVTLRCSPRSGDLSVYWYQQSLDQGLQFLIQYYNGEERAKGNILERFSAQQFPDLHSELNLSSLELGDSALYFCASSMRLYNEQFFGPGTRLTVL.

CDR3: CASSSGGETQYF. The CDR3 nucleotides read TGTGCCAGCAGCTCCGGGGGAGAGACCCAGTACTTC. The chain couples TRBV5-8 to TRBJ2-5; D possibly corresponds to TRBD2 (6 bases). V was cut by 3 bases and J by 4 bases, with 7 bases left in between. The CDR3 sequence is 12 residues long. Germline lookup yields CDR1 SGHTS and CDR2 YDEGEE.